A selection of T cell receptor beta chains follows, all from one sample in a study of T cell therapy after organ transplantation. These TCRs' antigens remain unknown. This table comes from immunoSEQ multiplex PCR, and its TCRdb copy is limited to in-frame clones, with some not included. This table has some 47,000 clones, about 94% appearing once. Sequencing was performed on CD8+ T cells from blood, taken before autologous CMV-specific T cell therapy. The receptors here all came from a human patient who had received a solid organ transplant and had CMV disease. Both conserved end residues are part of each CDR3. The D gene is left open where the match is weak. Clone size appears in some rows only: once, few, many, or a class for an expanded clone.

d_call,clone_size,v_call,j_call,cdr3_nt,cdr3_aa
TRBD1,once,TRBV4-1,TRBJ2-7,TGCGCCAGCAGCCAAAACAGGGGGTCCTACGAGCAGTACTTC,CASSQNRGSYEQYF
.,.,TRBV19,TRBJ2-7,TGTGCCAGTAGCCGGGACGTACTAACCTACGAGCAGTACTTC,CASSRDVLTYEQYF
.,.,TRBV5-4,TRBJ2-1,TGTGCCAGCCAAGGGGCTGTAGCCGCCGAGCAGTTCTTC,CASQGAVAAEQFF
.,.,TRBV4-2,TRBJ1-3,TGTGCCAGCAGCCAAGAGAATCACAGGGCGAACACCATATATTTT,CASSQENHRANTIYF
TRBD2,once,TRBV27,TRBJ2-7,TGTGCCAGCAGTTTCGGGGCGGGAGGTCCCTACGAGCAGTACTTC,CASSFGAGGPYEQYF
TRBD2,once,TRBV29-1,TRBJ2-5,TGCAGCGTTGTCGGACTAGTGGTTTCGGAGACCCAGTACTTC,CSVVGLVVSETQYF
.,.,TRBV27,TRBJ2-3,TGTGCCAGCAGTTTAACGGGGAGCACAGATACGCAGTATTTT,CASSLTGSTDTQYF
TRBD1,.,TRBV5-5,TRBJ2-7,TGTGCCAGCAGCTCCCGGGACAGCCTGGTCTACGAGCAGTACTTC,CASSSRDSLVYEQYF
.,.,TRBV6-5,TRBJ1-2,TGTGCCAGCAGTTACTCACCCGAAAACTATGGCTACACCTTC,CASSYSPENYGYTF
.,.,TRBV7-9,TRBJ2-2,TGTGCCAGCCCCGGCCAACTCACCGGGGAGCTGTTTTTT,CASPGQLTGELFF
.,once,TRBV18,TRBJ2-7,TGTGCCAGCTCACCACCAGGAGGCGAGCAGTACTTC,CASSPPGGEQYF
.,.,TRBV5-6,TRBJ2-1,TGTGCCAGCAGCTTGGTGACAGGGAGGGATGAGCAGTTCTTC,CASSLVTGRDEQFF
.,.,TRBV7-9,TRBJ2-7,TGTGCCAGCAGCGAAATTGAGGACGGGCTATACGAGCAGTACTTC,CASSEIEDGLYEQYF
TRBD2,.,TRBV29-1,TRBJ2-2,TGCAGCGTTGTAGGCCTGGTTGGAAGCGGGAGTTCCGGGGAGCTGTTTTTT,CSVVGLVGSGSSGELFF
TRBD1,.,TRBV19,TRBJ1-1,TGTGCCAGTATCCCGACAGGGATGGGAACTGAAGCTTTCTTT,CASIPTGMGTEAFF
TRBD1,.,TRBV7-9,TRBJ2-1,TGTGCCAGCAGCTCGACAGGGGCTTACAATGAGCAGTTCTTC,CASSSTGAYNEQFF
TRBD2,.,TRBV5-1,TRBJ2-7,TGCGCCAGGACCGGGACTAGCGGGAGTTGGGTCTACGAGCAGTACTTC,CARTGTSGSWVYEQYF
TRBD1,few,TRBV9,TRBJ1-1,TGTGCCAGCAGCGTAGCCTCCGGGACAGAGAAGATTGAAGCTTTCTTT,CASSVASGTEKIEAFF
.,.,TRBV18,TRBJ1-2,TGTGCCAGCTCACCACCCTCCCCGTCCTATGGCTACACCTTC,CASSPPSPSYGYTF
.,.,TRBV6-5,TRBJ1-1,TGTGCCAGCAGTTACTCCCGGGCCACTGAAGCTTTCTTT,CASSYSRATEAFF
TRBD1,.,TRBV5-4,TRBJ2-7,TGTGCCAGCAGCGACGACAGGGTATACGAGCAGTACTTC,CASSDDRVYEQYF
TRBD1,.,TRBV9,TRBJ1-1,TGTGCCAGCAGCGCCGCGCCACAGGGGGCCACTGAAGCTTTCTTT,CASSAAPQGATEAFF
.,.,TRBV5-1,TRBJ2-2,TGCGCCAGCAGCTACGGACCCAACACCGGGGAGCTGTTTTTT,CASSYGPNTGELFF
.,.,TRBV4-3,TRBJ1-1,TGCGCCAGCAGCGGAAGGGCCATTTCCGCTGAAGCTTTCTTT,CASSGRAISAEAFF
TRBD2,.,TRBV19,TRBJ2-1,TGTGCCAGTAGTGACCGGGACTACTACAATGAGCAGTTCTTC,CASSDRDYYNEQFF